The 23 T cell receptor beta chains below all came from one sample that was sequenced in a study of identifying expanded T cells in peripheral blood. Produced via immunoSEQ multiplex PCR; TCRdb's table is partial and in-frame only. The sample lists 51,000 or so clones, less than 85% seen once, with 12% to 15% in the top ten. Sequenced sample: blood. The receptor set was obtained from a person aged 18 to 70 in good health.

This clone was counted once. The chain couples TRBV27 to TRBJ1-6; maybe TRBD1 (6 bases). CDR1 and CDR2 from the germline V gene are MNHEY and SMNVEV (reference sequence). The ends were cut back, 8 bases at V and 12 bases at J, with 20 bases in the middle. The CDR3 has 14 amino acids. The CDR3 loop reads CASRKDRRWGPLHF. For the CDR3, the DNA is TGTGCCAGCCGCAAAGACAGGCGATGGGGACCCCTCCACTTT.

The V and J genes are TRBV7-9 and TRBJ1-1; the D is unclear. CDR1 is SEHNR, CDR2 FQNEAQ, per germline (reference sequence). The CDR3 contains 15 residues. V was clipped by 5 bases and J by 4 bases, with 17 bases between them. The CDR3 DNA follows: TGTGCCAGCAGCCCGGGGTCCACGTGGGGCACTGAAGCTTTCTTT. Its protein is CASSPGSTWGTEAFF. Full variable domain (rest looked up from reference TRBV7-9 and TRBJ1-1): DTGVSQNPRHKITKRGQNVTFRCDPISEHNRLYWYRQTLGQGPEFLTYFQNEAQLEKSRLLSDRFSAERPKGSFSTLEIQRTEQGDSAMYLCASSPGSTWGTEAFFGQGTRLTVV.

V and J are TRBV30 and TRBJ1-4; a possible D gene is TRBD1 (6 bases). CDR3 length equals 12 residues. Germline CDR1 is GTSNPN and CDR2 is SVGIG (reference sequence). The germline V and J ends were trimmed by 8 bases and 3 bases, with 10 bases remaining between them. CDR3 protein: CASSGANEKLFF. CDR3 DNA: TGTGCCAGCTCAGGGGCTAATGAAAAACTGTTTTTT.

The chain carries TRBV19 and TRBJ1-5; TRBD1 is a possible D gene (5 bases). The CDR3 is 14 residues long. Germline V gives CDR1 LNHDA, CDR2 SQIVND (reference sequence). The V end was cut by 4 bases, the J end by 0 bases, with 7 bases between. CDR3 in DNA: TGTGCCAGTAGTAGAGGGGATAGCAATCAGCCCCAGCATTTT. It specifies CASSRGDSNQPQHF.

The rearrangement links TRBV10-3 to TRBJ2-1, with TRBD1 matching 8 bases. The CDR3 length is 14 residues. The germline gives CDR1 ENHRY, CDR2 SYGVKD. The J segment lost 2 bases and the V segment lost 10 bases, leaving 7 bases of the junction unmatched. This CDR3 is CATAGTGPYNEQFF. The CDR3 DNA reads as TGTGCCACTGCCGGGACAGGTCCCTACAATGAGCAGTTCTTC.

The V gene is TRBV29-1, the J gene TRBJ2-7, with 9 bases that match TRBD1. This CDR3 has 11 residues. With V trimmed by 7 bases and J by 7 bases, 5 bases remained unmatched. The germline CDR1 and CDR2 sequences are SQVTM and ANQGSEA. The CDR3: CSGGQGYEQYF. As DNA, the CDR3 is TGCAGCGGGGGACAGGGATATGAGCAGTACTTC.

This chain uses TRBV6-8 with TRBJ2-7; the match to TRBD1 covers 7 bases. CDR3 size: 17 residues. Germline CDR1 MNHGY, CDR2 SAAAGT. The V gene end was trimmed by 0 bases and the J gene end by 4 bases; junction bases not matched to a gene: 12. The CDR3 coding sequence is TGTGCCAGCAGTTACTCTTCGGGTCCGGGACAGAATTACGAGCAGTACTTC. Translating gives CASSYSSGPGQNYEQYF.

The rearrangement uses TRBV4-1 and TRBJ2-3; 11 bases match TRBD2. This CDR3 is 17 amino acids long. Trimming at V came to 1 base and at J to 5 bases, leaving 8 bases not matched to a gene. Germline assignment: CDR1 MGHRA and CDR2 YSYEKL. For the CDR3, the DNA is TGCGCCAGCAGCCAAGGTTGGCTAGCGGGGGGAGGAGATACGCAGTATTTT. Its translation is CASSQGWLAGGGDTQYF.

This chain connects TRBV11-2 to TRBJ2-3; D is perhaps TRBD2 (6 bases). From germline, CDR1 is SGHAT and CDR2 FQNNGV. Trimming removed 1 base at V and 4 bases at J, with 15 bases between. This CDR3 region has 16 residues. Here the CDR3 DNA reads TGTGCCAGCAGCTTAGGCGCGGGACGCATCCCAGATACGCAGTATTTT. Its translation is CASSLGAGRIPDTQYF.

Here the CDR3 DNA reads TGTGCCAGCAGGATCATGGGACTAGCGTATGGTGAGCAGTTCTTC. The encoded protein is CASRIMGLAYGEQFF. This chain links TRBV6-1 with TRBJ2-1, with 10 bases fitting TRBD2. The germline V gene encodes CDR1 MNHNS and CDR2 SASEGT. Germline trimming cut 6 bases from V and 9 bases from J; bases unmatched to any gene: 11. The CDR3 contains 15 residues.

The chain is built from TRBV19 and TRBJ1-2; D gene ambiguous. Per germline, CDR1 LNHDA and CDR2 SQIVND (reference sequence). This CDR3 comprises 13 residues. Trimming cost V 1 base and J 8 bases, with 11 bases left between them. The CDR3 here is CASSIGPDTGYTF. The CDR3 bases are TGTGCCAGTAGTATAGGACCGGATACGGGCTACACCTTC.

CDR3 residues: CASSEGASGTLRETQYF. CDR3 DNA sequence: TGTGCCAGCAGTGAGGGGGCTAGCGGGACGCTGCGGGAGACCCAGTACTTC. The chain employs TRBV11-3 and TRBJ2-5; 9 bases map to TRBD2. CDR1 is SGHNT, CDR2 YENEEA, per germline. Unmatched junction bases numbered 16, after V lost 6 bases and J lost 5 bases. This CDR3 is built from 17 residues.

The rearrangement uses TRBV5-1 and TRBJ1-2; D is uncertain. The CDR3 consists of 15 residues. The germline V gene has CDR1 SGHRS and CDR2 YFSETQ. Trimming pared 0 bases from V and 8 bases from J, leaving 17 bases between. The CDR3 here is CASSLDGHPTGGYTF. CDR3 sequence (DNA): TGCGCCAGCAGCTTGGATGGTCACCCCACTGGGGGCTACACCTTC. Full variable domain (missing parts from reference TRBV5-1 and TRBJ1-2): KAGVTQTPRYLIKTRGQQVTLSCSPISGHRSVSWYQQTPGQGLQFLFEYFSETQRNKGNFPGRFSGRQFSNSRSEMNVSTLELGDSALYLCASSLDGHPTGGYTFGSGTRLTVV.

This chain links TRBV7-8 with TRBJ1-1; 11 nucleotides line up with TRBD1. The V segment lost 5 bases and the J segment 5 bases; nucleotides outside the gene matches: 7. The germline CDR1 and CDR2 sequences are SGHVS and FQNEAQ. The CDR3 length is 15 residues. The CDR3 DNA reads as TGTGCCAGCAGCGACCCCGGGACAGGGGGAACTGAAGCTTTCTTT. This gives the protein CASSDPGTGGTEAFF.

Concerning this clone: The same CDR3 arises from other DNA sequences in this sample as well. The chain couples TRBV18 to TRBJ1-1, with TRBD1 as a possible D gene (6 bases). The CDR3 runs to 14 residues. Germline-derived CDR1 and CDR2 are KGHSH and LQKENI. V was clipped by 5 bases and J by 1 base, with 11 bases between them. The chain's CDR3 is CASSKTGKNTEAFF. The CDR3 DNA reads TGTGCCAGCTCAAAAACAGGGAAGAACACTGAAGCTTTCTTT.

The chain couples TRBV6-6 to TRBJ2-7, with D uncertain. This CDR3 spans 13 amino acids. In germline, CDR1 is MNHNY, CDR2 SVGAGI (reference sequence). V was cut by 2 bases and J by 5 bases, with 10 bases left in between. The CDR3 sequence is CASSYLVPNEQYF. The CDR3 coding sequence is TGTGCCAGCAGTTACCTTGTTCCGAACGAGCAGTACTTC.

V gene TRBV11-2 combines with J gene TRBJ1-4; the D gene is possibly TRBD1 (5 bases). CDR1 is SGHAT, CDR2 FQNNGV, per germline. The CDR3 is 17 residues long. Trimming left V 6 bases short and J 8 bases short, with 25 bases between. CDR3 in amino acids: CASSLAGPGVPEEKLFF. DNA of the CDR3: TGTGCCAGCAGTTTGGCGGGGCCGGGCGTCCCCGAAGAAAAACTGTTTTTT.

The chain joins TRBV28 to TRBJ1-2; D is perhaps TRBD1 (5 bases). The V end lost 8 bases, the J end lost 3 bases, and 19 bases lay between the germline ends. The CDR3 is made up of 15 amino acids. Germline V lookup: CDR1 MDHEN, CDR2 SYDVKM. In DNA, the CDR3 is TGTGCCAGCTGGGGGACGTTAACAGAAGACTATGGCTACACCTTC. Protein: CASWGTLTEDYGYTF.

The rearrangement joins TRBV5-1 to TRBJ2-6; 10 bases are a match to TRBD2. This CDR3 contains 20 residues. J lost 0 bases, V lost 2 bases, and 11 bases had no gene match. Germline CDR1 is SGHRS and CDR2 is YFSETQ. CDR3 in amino acids: CASSLGVAGGILSGANVLTF. The CDR3 DNA sequence: TGCGCCAGCAGCTTAGGGGTAGCGGGGGGCATCCTCTCTGGGGCCAACGTCCTGACTTTC.

The genes are TRBV30 and TRBJ1-4, with D perhaps matching TRBD1 (5 bases). V was clipped by 2 bases and J by 7 bases, with 14 bases between them. CDR3 length: 14 residues. CDR1 GTSNPN and CDR2 SVGIG come from the germline V gene (reference sequence). Here the CDR3 reads CAWSPWRGVEKLFF. CDR3 in DNA: TGTGCCTGGAGTCCTTGGAGGGGAGTTGAAAAACTGTTTTTT. Looking up the rest from reference TRBV30 and TRBJ1-4 gives the full variable domain: SQTIHQWPATLVQPVGSPLSLECTVEGTSNPNLYWYRQAAGRGLQLLFYSVGIGQISSEVPQNLSASRPQDRQFILSSKKLLLSDSGFYLCAWSPWRGVEKLFFGSGTQLSVL.

The V call is TRBV10-3, the J call TRBJ1-5; D unresolved. CDR1 is ENHRY and CDR2 is SYGVKD in the germline V gene. Trimming stripped 8 bases from V and 5 bases from J, with 10 bases between. This CDR3 contains 12 residues. The chain's CDR3 is CAIGRPDQPQHF. The CDR3 bases are TGTGCCATCGGCAGACCGGATCAGCCCCAGCATTTT.

The chain links TRBV18 to TRBJ1-1; D remains ambiguous. The V end lost 3 bases, the J end lost 5 bases, and 10 bases lay between the germline ends. CDR1 and CDR2 from the germline V gene are KGHSH and LQKENI. This CDR3 is 13 amino acids long. CDR3 sequence reads: CASSPSAGTEAFF. In DNA form, the CDR3 reads TGTGCCAGCTCACCGTCCGCGGGGACTGAAGCTTTCTTT.

This clone has just one count. The same CDR3 can be traced to other DNA sequences in this sample. This rearrangement joins TRBV29-1 to TRBJ2-2, with TRBD2 matching over 7 bases. CDR1 and CDR2 from the germline V gene are SQVTM and ANQGSEA. J was trimmed by 6 bases and V by 4 bases; bases with no gene match: 2. The CDR3 is 12 residues long. CDR3 sequence: CSVAGGPGELFF. CDR3 bases: TGCAGCGTTGCGGGAGGTCCCGGGGAGCTGTTTTTT.